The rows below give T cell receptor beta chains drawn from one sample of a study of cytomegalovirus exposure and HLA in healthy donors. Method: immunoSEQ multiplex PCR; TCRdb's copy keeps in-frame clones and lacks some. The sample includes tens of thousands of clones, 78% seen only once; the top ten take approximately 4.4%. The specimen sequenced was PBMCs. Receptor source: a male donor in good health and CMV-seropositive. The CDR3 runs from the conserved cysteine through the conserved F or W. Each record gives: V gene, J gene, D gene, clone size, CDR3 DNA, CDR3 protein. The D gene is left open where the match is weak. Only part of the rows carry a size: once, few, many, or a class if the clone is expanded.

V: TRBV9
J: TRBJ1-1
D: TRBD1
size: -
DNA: TGTGCCAGCAGTGGGACAGGGGGTGTGAACACTGAAGCTTTCTTT
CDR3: CASSGTGGVNTEAFF

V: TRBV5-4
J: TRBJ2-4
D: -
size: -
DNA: TGTGCCAGCAGCGGACTGGAAAACATTCAGTACTTC
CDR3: CASSGLENIQYF

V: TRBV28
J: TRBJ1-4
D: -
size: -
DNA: TGTGCCAGCACCTTGGGGCCGACTAATGAAAAACTGTTTTTT
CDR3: CASTLGPTNEKLFF

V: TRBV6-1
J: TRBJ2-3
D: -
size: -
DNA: TGTGCCAGCAGTGAAGGCGGGTCCAGCACAGATACGCAGTATTTT
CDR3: CASSEGGSSTDTQYF

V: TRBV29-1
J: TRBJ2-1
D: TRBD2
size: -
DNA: TGCAGCCCCGTCCTAGCGGGAGTATACAATGAGCAGTTCTTC
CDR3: CSPVLAGVYNEQFF

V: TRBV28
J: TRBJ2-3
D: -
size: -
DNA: TGTGCCAGCAGTTTATCCGGGCAGGGGTTGCCAGATACGCAGTATTTT
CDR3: CASSLSGQGLPDTQYF

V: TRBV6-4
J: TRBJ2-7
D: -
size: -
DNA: TGTGCCACTAATCAAAATGGGCAGGTACTCTCCTACGAGCAGTACTTC
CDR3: CATNQNGQVLSYEQYF

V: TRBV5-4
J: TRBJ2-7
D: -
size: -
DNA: TGTGCCAGCAGCTCCTCACCGGGTACAGGGAACGAGCAGTACTTC
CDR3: CASSSSPGTGNEQYF

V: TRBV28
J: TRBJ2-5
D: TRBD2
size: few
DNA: TGTGCCAGCACCGACCGCCCCCTAGCGGGGAACCAAGAGACCCAGTACTTC
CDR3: CASTDRPLAGNQETQYF

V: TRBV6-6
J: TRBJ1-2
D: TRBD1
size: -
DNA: TGTGCCAGCAGCCACCTACAGGGGAACTATGGCTACACCTTC
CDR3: CASSHLQGNYGYTF

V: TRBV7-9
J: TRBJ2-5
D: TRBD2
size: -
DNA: TGTGCCAGCAGCATGGGACTAGCGGGAGGGGAGACCCAGTACTTC
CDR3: CASSMGLAGGETQYF

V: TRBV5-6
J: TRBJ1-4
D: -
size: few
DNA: TGTGCCAGCAGCTTGATAGGGCAGGAGGGAGAAAAACTGTTTTTT
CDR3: CASSLIGQEGEKLFF

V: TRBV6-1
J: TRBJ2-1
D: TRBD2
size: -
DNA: TGTGCCAGCAGTAAAACTAGCGGGCAGAACAATGAGCAGTTCTTC
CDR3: CASSKTSGQNNEQFF

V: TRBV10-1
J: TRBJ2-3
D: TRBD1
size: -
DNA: TGCGCCAGCAGACTGGGACAGGGGGCAATACAGTATTTT
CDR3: CASRLGQGAIQYF

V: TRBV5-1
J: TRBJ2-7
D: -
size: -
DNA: TGCGCCAGCAATACTCTTGGCGGGTCGGATTATGAGCAGTACTTC
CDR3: CASNTLGGSDYEQYF

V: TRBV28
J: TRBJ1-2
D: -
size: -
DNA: TGTGCCAGCCGGAGGACAGACCTAGTATATGGCTACACCTTC
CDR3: CASRRTDLVYGYTF

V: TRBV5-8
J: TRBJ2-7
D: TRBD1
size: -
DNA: TGTGCCAGCAGCCGGACAGGCCCAACCTACGAGCAGTACTTC
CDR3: CASSRTGPTYEQYF

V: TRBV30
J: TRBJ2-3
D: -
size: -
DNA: -
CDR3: CAWGEGTGEYF

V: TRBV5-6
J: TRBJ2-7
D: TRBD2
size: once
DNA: TGTGCCAGCAGCCGCAGGCTTCATGGGGTAGCGGGGGCCTACGAGCAGTACTTC
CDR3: CASSRRLHGVAGAYEQYF

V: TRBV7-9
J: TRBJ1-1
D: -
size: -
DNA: TGTGCCAGCAGTCATTACTTCGGACAGCTGAACACTGAAGCTTTCTTT
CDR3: CASSHYFGQLNTEAFF

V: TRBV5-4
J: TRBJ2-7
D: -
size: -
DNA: TGTGCCAGCAGCTGGGGGGACGGGCCTTTTAGCGAGCAGTACTTC
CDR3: CASSWGDGPFSEQYF

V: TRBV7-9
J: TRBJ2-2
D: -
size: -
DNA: TGTGCCAGCAGCTTTTCGCGGGACACCGGGGAGCTGTTTTTT
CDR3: CASSFSRDTGELFF

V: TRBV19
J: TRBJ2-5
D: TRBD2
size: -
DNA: TGTGCCAGTAGTACACGGGTAGCGGGTTCACAAGAGACCCAGTACTTC
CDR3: CASSTRVAGSQETQYF

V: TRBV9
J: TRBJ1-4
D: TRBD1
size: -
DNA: TGTGCCAGCAGCATCCCCATCCGGGACAGGGGGCTGACTAATGAAAAACTGTTTTTT
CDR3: CASSIPIRDRGLTNEKLFF

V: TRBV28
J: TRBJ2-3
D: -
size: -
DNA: TGTGCCAGCAGTTTGCCGAGCAGGGAGCTAATTGGCAGTAGCGGAAACACAGATACGCAGTATTTT
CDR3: CASSLPSRELIGSSGNTDTQYF